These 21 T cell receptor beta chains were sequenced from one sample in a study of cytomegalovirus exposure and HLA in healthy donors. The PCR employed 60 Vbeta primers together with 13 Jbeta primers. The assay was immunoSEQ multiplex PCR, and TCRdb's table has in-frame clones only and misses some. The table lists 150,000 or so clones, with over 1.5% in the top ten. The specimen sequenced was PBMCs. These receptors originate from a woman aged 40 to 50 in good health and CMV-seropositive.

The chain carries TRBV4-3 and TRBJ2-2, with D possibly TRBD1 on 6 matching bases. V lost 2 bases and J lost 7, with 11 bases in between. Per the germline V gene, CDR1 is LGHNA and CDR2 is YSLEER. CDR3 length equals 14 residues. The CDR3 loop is CASSQPLGGGELFF. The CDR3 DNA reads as TGCGCCAGCAGCCAACCCTTAGGGGGCGGGGAGCTGTTTTTT.

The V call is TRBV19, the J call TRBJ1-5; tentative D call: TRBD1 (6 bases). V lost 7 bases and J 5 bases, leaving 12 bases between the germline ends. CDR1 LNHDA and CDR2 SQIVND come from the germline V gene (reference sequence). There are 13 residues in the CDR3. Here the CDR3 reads CASTADRYQPQHF. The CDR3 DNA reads TGTGCCAGTACCGCGGACAGATATCAGCCCCAGCATTTT. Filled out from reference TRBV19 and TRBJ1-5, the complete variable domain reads DGGITQSPKYLFRKEGQNVTLSCEQNLNHDAMYWYRQDPGQGLRLIYYSQIVNDFQKGDIAEGYSVSREKKESFPLTVTSAQKNPTAFYLCASTADRYQPQHFGDGTRLSIL.

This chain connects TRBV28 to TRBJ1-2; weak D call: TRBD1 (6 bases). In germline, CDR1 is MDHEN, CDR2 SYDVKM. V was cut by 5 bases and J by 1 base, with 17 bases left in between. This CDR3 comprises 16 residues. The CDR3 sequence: CASSPQQGTGNYGYTF. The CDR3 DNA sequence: TGTGCCAGCAGTCCCCAACAGGGTACCGGTAACTATGGCTACACCTTC.

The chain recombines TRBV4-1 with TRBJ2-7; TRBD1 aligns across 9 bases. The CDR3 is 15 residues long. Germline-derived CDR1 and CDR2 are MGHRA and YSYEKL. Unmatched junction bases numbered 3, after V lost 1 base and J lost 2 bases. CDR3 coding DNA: TGCGCCAGCAGCCAAGGGGACAGGGCAGCCTACGAGCAGTACTTC. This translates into CASSQGDRAAYEQYF.

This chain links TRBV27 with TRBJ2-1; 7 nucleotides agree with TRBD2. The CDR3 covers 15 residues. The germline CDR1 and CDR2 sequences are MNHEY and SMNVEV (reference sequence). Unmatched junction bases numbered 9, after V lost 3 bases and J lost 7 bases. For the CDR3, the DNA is TGTGCCAGCAGTTTGTCGGGGGGATTCACGAATGAGCAGTTCTTC. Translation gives CASSLSGGFTNEQFF.

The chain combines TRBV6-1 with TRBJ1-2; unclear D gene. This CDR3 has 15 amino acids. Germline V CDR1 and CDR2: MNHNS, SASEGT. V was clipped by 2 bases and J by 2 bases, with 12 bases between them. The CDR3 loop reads CASSETAVPNYGYTF. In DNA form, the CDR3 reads TGTGCCAGCAGTGAAACGGCGGTCCCGAACTATGGCTACACCTTC.

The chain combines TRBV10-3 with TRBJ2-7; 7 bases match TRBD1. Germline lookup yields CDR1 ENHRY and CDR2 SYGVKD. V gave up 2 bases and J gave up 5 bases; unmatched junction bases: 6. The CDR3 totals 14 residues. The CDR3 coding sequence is TGTGCCATCAGTGAGGAACAGGGGAGCGACGAGCAGTACTTC. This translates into CAISEEQGSDEQYF.

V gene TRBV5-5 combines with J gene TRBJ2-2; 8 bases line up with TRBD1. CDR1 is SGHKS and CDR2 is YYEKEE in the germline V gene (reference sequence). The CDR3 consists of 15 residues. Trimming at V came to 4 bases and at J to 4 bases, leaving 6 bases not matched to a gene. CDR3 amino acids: CASSPRTGSTGELFF. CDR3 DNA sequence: TGTGCCAGCAGCCCCCGGACAGGGAGCACCGGGGAGCTGTTTTTT.

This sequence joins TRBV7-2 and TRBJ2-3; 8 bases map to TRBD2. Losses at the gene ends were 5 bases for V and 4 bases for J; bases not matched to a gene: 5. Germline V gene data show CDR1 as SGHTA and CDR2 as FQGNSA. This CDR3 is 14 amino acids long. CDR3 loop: CASSLGLAADTQYF. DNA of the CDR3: TGTGCCAGCAGCCTCGGACTAGCCGCAGATACGCAGTATTTT.

The CDR3: CASSEKTGGADTQYF. The CDR3, as DNA: TGTGCCAGCAGCGAAAAGACAGGGGGCGCAGATACGCAGTATTTT. The chain couples TRBV6-1 to TRBJ2-3; 10 bases are a match to TRBD1. The CDR3 consists of 15 residues. In germline, CDR1 is MNHNS, CDR2 SASEGT. The J segment lost 4 bases and the V segment lost 6 bases, leaving 7 bases of the junction unmatched.

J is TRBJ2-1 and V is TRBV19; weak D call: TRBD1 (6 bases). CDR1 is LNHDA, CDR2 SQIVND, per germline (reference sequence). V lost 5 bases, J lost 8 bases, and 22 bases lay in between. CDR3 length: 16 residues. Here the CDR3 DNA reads TGTGCCAGTAGTCTCACCGGGACACCCCCTACGGATGAGCAGTTCTTC. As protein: CASSLTGTPPTDEQFF.

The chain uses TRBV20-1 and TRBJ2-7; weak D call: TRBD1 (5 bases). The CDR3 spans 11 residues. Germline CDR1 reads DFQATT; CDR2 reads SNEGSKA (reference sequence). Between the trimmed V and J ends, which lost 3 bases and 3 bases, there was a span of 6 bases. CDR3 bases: TGCAGTGCTAGCGACAGCTACGAGCAGTACTTC. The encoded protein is CSASDSYEQYF.

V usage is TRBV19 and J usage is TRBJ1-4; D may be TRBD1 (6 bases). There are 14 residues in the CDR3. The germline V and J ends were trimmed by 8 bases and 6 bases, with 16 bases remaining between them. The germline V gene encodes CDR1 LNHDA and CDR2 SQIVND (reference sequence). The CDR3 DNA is TGTGCCAGTCTACCACAGGGTTTTGATGAAAAACTGTTTTTT. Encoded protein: CASLPQGFDEKLFF.

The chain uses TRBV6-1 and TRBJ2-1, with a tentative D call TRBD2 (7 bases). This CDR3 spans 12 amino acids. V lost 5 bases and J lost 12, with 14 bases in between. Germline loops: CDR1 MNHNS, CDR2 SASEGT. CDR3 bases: TGTGCCAGCAGTACCCACAGGGAGGGGCAGTTCTTC. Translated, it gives CASSTHREGQFF.

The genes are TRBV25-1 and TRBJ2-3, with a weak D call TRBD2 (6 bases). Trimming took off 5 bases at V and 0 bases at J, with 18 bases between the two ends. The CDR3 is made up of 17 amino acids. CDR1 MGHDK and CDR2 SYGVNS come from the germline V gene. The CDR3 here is CASSRPGALTSTDTQYF. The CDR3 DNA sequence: TGTGCCAGCAGTAGGCCGGGAGCTCTAACTAGCACAGATACGCAGTATTTT. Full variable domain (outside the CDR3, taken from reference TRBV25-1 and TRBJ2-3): EADIYQTPRYLVIGTGKKITLECSQTMGHDKMYWYQQDPGMELHLIHYSYGVNSTEKGDLSSESTVSRIRTEHFPLTLESARPSHTSQYLCASSRPGALTSTDTQYFGPGTRLTVL.

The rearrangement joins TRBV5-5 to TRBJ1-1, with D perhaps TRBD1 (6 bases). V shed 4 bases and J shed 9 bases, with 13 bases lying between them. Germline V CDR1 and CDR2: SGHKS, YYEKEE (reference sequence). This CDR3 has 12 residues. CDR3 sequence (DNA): TGTGCCAGCAGCACCGGTCAGGGGAAAGCTTTCTTT. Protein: CASSTGQGKAFF.

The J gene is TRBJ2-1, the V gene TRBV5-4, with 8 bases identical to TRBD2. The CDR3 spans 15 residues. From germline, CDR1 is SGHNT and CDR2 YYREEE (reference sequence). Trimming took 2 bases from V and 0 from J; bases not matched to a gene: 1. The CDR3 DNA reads TGTGCCAGCAGCTTAAGCGGGAGCTCCTACAATGAGCAGTTCTTC. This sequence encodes CASSLSGSSYNEQFF.

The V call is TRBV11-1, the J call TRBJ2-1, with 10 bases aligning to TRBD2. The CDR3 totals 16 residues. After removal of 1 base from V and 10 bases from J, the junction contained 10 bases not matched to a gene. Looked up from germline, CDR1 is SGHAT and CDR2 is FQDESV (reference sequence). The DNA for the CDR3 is TGTGCCAGCAGCTTAGGTTCGCTAGCGGGAGTAAGGGAGCAGTTCTTC. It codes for CASSLGSLAGVREQFF.

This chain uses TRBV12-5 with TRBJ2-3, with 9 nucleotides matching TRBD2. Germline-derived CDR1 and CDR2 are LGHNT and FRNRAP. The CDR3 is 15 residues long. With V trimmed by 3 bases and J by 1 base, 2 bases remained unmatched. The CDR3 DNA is TGTGCTAGTGGTTTTACTAGCGGGCGCACAGATACGCAGTATTTT. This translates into CASGFTSGRTDTQYF.

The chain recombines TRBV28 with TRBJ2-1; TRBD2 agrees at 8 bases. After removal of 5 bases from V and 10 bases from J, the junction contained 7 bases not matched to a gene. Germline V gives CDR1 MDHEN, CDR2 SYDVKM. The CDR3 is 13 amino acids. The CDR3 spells CASSLSGGGEQFF. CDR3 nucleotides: TGTGCCAGCAGTCTCAGCGGGGGTGGGGAGCAGTTCTTC.

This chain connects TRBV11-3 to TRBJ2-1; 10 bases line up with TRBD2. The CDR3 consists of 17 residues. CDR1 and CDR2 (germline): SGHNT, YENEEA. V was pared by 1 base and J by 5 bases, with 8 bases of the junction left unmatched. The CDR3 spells CASSLGTGLAANNEQFF. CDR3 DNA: TGTGCCAGCAGCTTAGGGACCGGACTAGCGGCGAACAATGAGCAGTTCTTC. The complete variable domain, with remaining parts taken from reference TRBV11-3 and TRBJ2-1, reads EAGVVQSPRYKIIEKKQPVAFWCNPISGHNTLYWYLQNLGQGPELLIRYENEEAVDDSQLPKDRFSAERLKGVDSTLKIQPAELGDSAVYLCASSLGTGLAANNEQFFGPGTRLTVL.